The present entry profiles one TCR beta chain with its context. This clonotype came up many times. Which antigen it targets is not known. Base qualities are missing; no much larger clone stands one base away. CDR1 is given as DFQATT and CDR2 as SNEGSKA, both from the germline V gene (reference sequence). The CDR3, from cysteine to phenylalanine, totals 15 residues. Of the read, only the CDR3 DNA is kept; its 45 bases are in frame from base 1. The germline V end is reduced by 6 bases and the J end by 2 bases; junction bases left unmatched: 13. The TCR beta CDR3 regions were amplified from the RNA transcripts. The TCR CDR3 was subjected to a first round of RT-PCR using the HTBI primer set and the Qiagen OneStep RT-PCR kit. Libraries were constructed in a second round of multiplex PCR, after which size selection and purification were performed. Libraries were sequenced paired-end with 100 bp reads on an Illumina HiSeq2000. Under the source paper's analysis protocol: SOAPnuke was used to process the raw data, throwing out any read that contained adapters or uncalled bases, had a mean Phred below 15, or lacked an exact constant-primer or identifier match. High-quality paired reads were merged with COPE v1.2.5, and unique nucleotide sequences were defined as clonotypes. MiTCR v1.1 was used to align clonotypes to the IMGT TRBV, TRBD and TRBJ reference segments. The analysis included only V-J combinations with a frequency above 0.0001, which together covered 98% to 99.2% of the repertoires. The TCS score was defined as F50 (clonal expansion) divided by E x V (chaos), with BLOSUM62-based TCRdist calculated between CDR3 peptides within each V-J. Welch's t-statistics and random forest reduced around 510 V-J features to roughly 13, which were used in a naive Bayes classifier (R e1071). The raw public reads went through TCRdb reprocessing: fastp at Q25, MiXCR clone calling, in-frame beta chains kept. Every CDR3 protein is listed once, alongside the most common genes and DNA of its rows. These V and J calls originate from TCRdb's pipeline instead of the authors' own analysis. Counted in this sample were approximately 400,000 distinct CDR3 sequences; about 15% of them appeared once. The top ten constitute 30% to 35% of the sample.

Stable Graves' hyperthyroidism was defined as no progression to ophthalmopathy during 18 months of follow-up. Hyperthyroidism patients were newly diagnosed, had a disease duration of under 2 months, and were aged 18 to 65 years. The study excluded patients with uncontrolled infections, other autoimmune diseases, pregnancy or lactation. Diagnoses were established on the basis of clinical symptoms, serum thyroxine and TRAb, thyroid ultrasound, and orbital computed tomography. PBMCs were isolated from 8 to 10 ml of fresh peripheral blood by Ficoll-Paque density gradient centrifugation. Total RNA was extracted with Trizol reagent, and quality was checked on an Agilent 2100 Bioanalyzer. This specimen belongs to a study of T cells in Graves' hyperthyroidism and ophthalmopathy (dated by TCRdb to between 2018 and 2020). Regarding the research as a whole: Peripheral blood was sampled at the time of initial diagnosis, prior to any treatment. TCR V-J signatures able to tell the groups apart were searched for in a discovery cohort of 100 patients, of whom under 45 had Graves' ophthalmopathy and some 60 had stable Graves' hyperthyroidism. An independent validation cohort of under 20 hyperthyroidism patients and approximately 16 patients who later progressed to ophthalmopathy tested prospective prediction of ophthalmopathy. The roughly 99 discovery patients were divided at random into training and test sets in a 7:3 ratio. In six Graves' hyperthyroidism patients, the study also compared T-cell repertoires from thyroid tissue with T-cell repertoires from blood. After blood sampling, hyperthyroidism patients were treated with methimazole at a starting dose of 30 mg daily, and ophthalmopathy patients were treated with high-dose intravenous methylprednisolone. The paper describes TCR Vbeta CDR3 sequencing of around 140 peripheral blood samples, made up of some 42 ophthalmopathy patients, 70 to 75 hyperthyroidism patients and 17 progressor patients.

The study at large found these results: In validation, the model predicted progression to ophthalmopathy with approximately 71% sensitivity and 72% to 85% specificity, a median of 6.5 months before onset. Most expanded thyroid clonotypes (frequency above 0.001) were also detected in blood, suggesting blood repertoires may reflect thyroid immune responses. Sample size was not statistically predetermined, and investigators were not blinded to group allocation. Ophthalmopathy was separated from stable hyperthyroidism by a 13 V-J signature model, with approximately 89% sensitivity and roughly 81% specificity obtained in cross-validation and 80%/75% obtained in testing.

The TCR was taken from a young woman with Graves' hyperthyroidism. The rearranged segments are TRBV20-1 and TRBJ2-7, with 7 bases matching TRBD1. Sequencing was done on a sample of blood. The DNA sequence is given as TGCAGTGCGGAACCCGGGACAGTGGGCACCTACGAGCAGTACTTC. This is translated as CSAEPGTVGTYEQYF.